Here is one T cell receptor beta chain with its context. Per the germline V gene, CDR1 is MNHEY and CDR2 is SVGEGT. The CDR3 loop spans 14 amino acids. Trimming shortened V by 0 bases and J by 6 bases, and 9 bases separated the two germline ends. Individuals drawn from some 25 US areas were about 18 to 95 years old. Donors were grouped by their self-reported clinical history. Per the original data handling: The assay estimated nucleated cells by amplifying reference gene primers. TCRdb keeps only in-frame clones here, not all; method: immunoSEQ multiplex PCR. The V and J calls and clone size come from that table; D and trimming were worked out from the DNA. The profile shows about 220,000 clones, roughly nine tenths of them singletons. The data originate from a study of blood T cell repertoires in COVID-19. Across the whole study: There were acute and convalescent COVID-19 samples, and they came from the United States, Italy and Spain.

The TCR comes from a woman in her 30s who had recovered from COVID-19. The chain carries TRBV6-2 or TRBV6-3 and TRBJ1-5; no clear D gene. Input material: PBMCs or T cells enriched from blood (not recorded which). The CDR3: CASSYSGESQPQHF. The CDR3, as DNA: TGTGCCAGCAGTTACTCCGGGGAATCTCAGCCCCAGCATTTT.